This is a list of T cell receptor beta chains from one sample in a study of technical replicates of blood from a few donors. Assay: immunoSEQ multiplex PCR; the TCRdb copy retains only in-frame clones and omits some. The sample has about 59,000 clones, around 87% seen once. Sequenced input: PBMCs. These receptors came from a human donor in good health. Some clones in this sample may be carry-over from other donors' samples. The CDR3 runs from the conserved cysteine through the conserved F or W. A D gene is named only where the DNA matches it firmly. Clone size, where shown, is once, few, many, or a class for clones that have expanded.

>TRBV6-6|TRBD1|NA|TRBJ1-4
TGTGCCAGCAGTTGGCAGGGGGCAGGAGTTAATGAAAAACTGTTTTTT
CASSWQGAGVNEKLFF
>TRBV7-2|NA|NA|TRBJ1-2
TGTGCCAGCAGCTTAGCCATTTATGGCTACACCTTC
CASSLAIYGYTF
>TRBV6-1|TRBD1|NA|TRBJ2-4
TGTGCCAGCAGTGAGACAGGGGGCGATTCGGGAATAGCCAAAAACATTCAGTACTTC
CASSETGGDSGIAKNIQYF
>TRBV30|TRBD2|NA|TRBJ2-7
TGTGCCTGGAGAAGTTTAGGACTAGCGGGCCTTAGCTCCTACGAGCAGTACTTC
CAWRSLGLAGLSSYEQYF
>TRBV13|TRBD2|NA|TRBJ2-5
TGTGCCAGCAGCCCCGGGACTAGCGGGAGTAAGGTGGAGACCCAGTACTTC
CASSPGTSGSKVETQYF
>TRBV5-5|NA|NA|TRBJ1-2
TGTGCCAGCACCCCCCAGGGCTACTATGGCTACACCTTC
CASTPQGYYGYTF
>TRBV9|TRBD2|few|TRBJ2-7
TGTGCCAGCAGCGGTCCGGTCGGCGGGAGGGCGAATCCGAGTAACGAGCAGTACTTC
CASSGPVGGRANPSNEQYF
>TRBV7-9|NA|few|TRBJ2-3
TGTGCCAGCAGCTACCGGGACACCACAGATACGCAGTATTTT
CASSYRDTTDTQYF
>TRBV2|TRBD1|NA|TRBJ1-1
TGTGCCAGCAGGCAGGGGGGCGACACTGAAGCTTTCTTT
CASRQGGDTEAFF
>TRBV5-6|TRBD1|once|TRBJ1-4
TGTGCCAGCACCCAATTCGCCGGGACAGGGGTTGAAAAACTGTTTTTT
CASTQFAGTGVEKLFF
>TRBV7-9|NA|NA|TRBJ1-2
TGTGCCAGCAGCTCCGAAGAGTATGGCTACACCTTC
CASSSEEYGYTF
>TRBV11-2|TRBD2|NA|TRBJ2-3
TGTGCCAGCAGCACCCCCGTTACGCGGGGGGGAACAGATACGCAGTATTTT
CASSTPVTRGGTDTQYF
>TRBV7-9|TRBD2|NA|TRBJ2-1
TGTGCCAGCAGCTCCCCTCAAGCGGGAGGGCGCTACAATGAGCAGTTCTTC
CASSSPQAGGRYNEQFF
>TRBV7-6|NA|few|TRBJ1-1
TGTGCCAGCAGCCCCTCCGGTAGCCTGACTGAAGCTTTCTTT
CASSPSGSLTEAFF
>TRBV9|NA|few|TRBJ2-7
TGTGCCAGCAGCGTCGGAGTGGCCCCCTACGAGCAGTACTTC
CASSVGVAPYEQYF
>TRBV18|TRBD1|once|TRBJ2-7
TGTGCCAGCTCAGGAGGGGACAGGGCCTACGAGCAGTACTTC
CASSGGDRAYEQYF
>TRBV19|NA|NA|TRBJ2-7
TGTGCCAGTAGTATGGGGCTAGGGTACGAGCAGTACTTC
CASSMGLGYEQYF
>TRBV16|NA|NA|TRBJ1-5
TGTGCCAGCAGCGAGGGACACAGCAATCAGCCCCAGCATTTT
CASSEGHSNQPQHF
>TRBV9|NA|NA|TRBJ2-3
TGTGCCAGCAGCGTAGCCGAAGGCAGCGGACGTAACACAGATACGCAGTATTTT
CASSVAEGSGRNTDTQYF
>TRBV25-1|TRBD1|NA|TRBJ2-7
TGTGCCAGCAGTGAATATAAGGGACAGGGGGCTAGGGAGCAGTACTTC
CASSEYKGQGAREQYF
>TRBV6-4|TRBD2|medium-sized|TRBJ2-2
TGTGCCAGCAGTGACTTAGCGGGTACGAACACCGGGGAGCTGTTTTTT
CASSDLAGTNTGELFF
>TRBV18|NA|NA|TRBJ1-2
TGTGCCAGCTCACCGTATGGGGAGGACTATGGCTACACCTTC
CASSPYGEDYGYTF
>TRBV25-1|TRBD2|NA|TRBJ2-1
TGTGCCAGCAGTGACCCAGCGGGGACCTACAATGAGCAGTTCTTC
CASSDPAGTYNEQFF
>TRBV5-4|TRBD2|NA|TRBJ2-7
TGTGCCAGCAGCTTGGTAGCGGCTAGCGGGCGTTACGAGCAGTACTTC
CASSLVAASGRYEQYF
>TRBV5-4|TRBD1|NA|TRBJ2-1
TGTGCCAGCAGCTTGGCTTCCGGGACAGGGGGGGAGTTCTTC
CASSLASGTGGEFF
>TRBV6-6|NA|once|TRBJ2-6
TGTGCCAGCAGTCAGGGGTCTGGGGCCAACGTCCTGACTTTC
CASSQGSGANVLTF
>TRBV6-6|NA|NA|TRBJ1-1
TGTGCCAGCAGCTTGTACACGGGAAACACTGAAGCTTTCTTT
CASSLYTGNTEAFF
>TRBV9|TRBD2|NA|TRBJ2-7
TGTGCCAGCAGCGTAGGCGTTAGCGGGGGGGACGCCTACGAGCAGTACTTC
CASSVGVSGGDAYEQYF
>TRBV7-9|NA|NA|TRBJ2-4
TGTGCCAGCAGCTTAAGTCTACGTCAGGATTTAGCCAAAAACATTCAGTACTTC
CASSLSLRQDLAKNIQYF
>TRBV5-4|TRBD2|once|TRBJ2-5
TGTGCCAGCAGAAGAACTAGCGCGATAGAAGAGACCCAGTACTTC
CASRRTSAIEETQYF
>TRBV7-9|NA|NA|TRBJ2-3
TGTGCCAGCAGCCCGGGGATGTCTGTGGTAACAGATACGCAGTATTTT
CASSPGMSVVTDTQYF
>TRBV7-9|NA|NA|TRBJ2-7
TGTGCCAGCAGCTTACCCCACAGCCCCTACGAGCAGTACTTC
CASSLPHSPYEQYF
>TRBV5-1|NA|NA|TRBJ1-1
TGCGCCAGCAGCTTGGGGGCAGAGATGAACACTGAAGCTTTCTTT
CASSLGAEMNTEAFF
>TRBV13|NA|NA|TRBJ2-3
TGTGCCAGCAGCTTAGCCGGGGAGGATACGCAGTATTTT
CASSLAGEDTQYF
>TRBV4-3|TRBD2|NA|TRBJ2-1
TGCGCCAGCAGCCACGTCGGAGCGGGGTCCTACAATGAGCAGTTCTTC
CASSHVGAGSYNEQFF
>TRBV11-2|TRBD1|NA|TRBJ2-7
TGTGCCAGCAGCTTAGTGGGGACAGGGGCCCTGCCGGAGCAGTACTTC
CASSLVGTGALPEQYF
>TRBV2|TRBD1|NA|TRBJ1-1
TGTGCCAGCAGCGGAAACCACCGGGACAGGGGCATGAACACTGAAGCTTTCTTT
CASSGNHRDRGMNTEAFF
>TRBV28|TRBD1|NA|TRBJ1-2
TGTGCCAGCGTTGAACAGGGGCGGGAAGGCTATGGCTACACCTTC
CASVEQGREGYGYTF
>TRBV4-2|TRBD2|NA|TRBJ2-2
TGTGCCAGCAGCCAAACTAGCGGGAGGGCCGAGGGCGGGGAGCTGTTTTTT
CASSQTSGRAEGGELFF
>TRBV5-5|NA|NA|TRBJ2-7
TGTGCCAGCAGCTTGGCCGGAACAGGGAGTTACTACGAGCAGTACTTC
CASSLAGTGSYYEQYF
>TRBV9|TRBD2|NA|TRBJ2-3
TGTGCCAGCAGCTTCAGCGGGGCCCCCACAGATACGCAGTATTTT
CASSFSGAPTDTQYF
>TRBV30|NA|NA|TRBJ2-3
TGTGCCTGGAACTTGGTCAGGAGCACAGATACGCAGTATTTT
CAWNLVRSTDTQYF
>TRBV7-8|NA|NA|TRBJ2-2
TGTGCCAGCAGCTTACTCGTTTCGAACACCGGGGAGCTGTTTTTT
CASSLLVSNTGELFF
>TRBV5-1|TRBD1|NA|TRBJ2-5
TGCGCCAGCAGCTGGACAGGGTTTGCGGGGGAGACCCAGTACTTC
CASSWTGFAGETQYF
>TRBV29-1|NA|NA|TRBJ2-5
TGCAGCGCCCTGGACCAGGGTGAGACCCAGTACTTC
CSALDQGETQYF
>TRBV30|TRBD1|NA|TRBJ2-7
TGTGCCTGGAGTGAAGACAGGGGGCACGAGCAGTACTTC
CAWSEDRGHEQYF
>TRBV9|NA|NA|TRBJ2-2
TGTGCCAGCTCTGGAGGTGGGGGGAAAGCCGGGGAGCTGTTTTTT
CASSGGGGKAGELFF
>TRBV6-6|TRBD2|once|TRBJ2-1
TGTGCCAGCAGCTCCTTAGCGGGAGGGCCTAATGAGCAGTTCTTC
CASSSLAGGPNEQFF
>TRBV7-8|TRBD1|NA|TRBJ2-5
TGTGCCAGCAGCCTGGGACAGGAAGAGACCCAGTACTTC
CASSLGQEETQYF
>TRBV30|TRBD2|NA|TRBJ2-6
TGTGCCGGGGGACTAGCGCCGAGCTCTGGGGCCAACGTCCTGACTTTC
CAGGLAPSSGANVLTF
>TRBV9|TRBD2|NA|TRBJ2-1
TGTGCCAGCAGCGTAGGAGCGGGAGCCCGGGATGAGCAGTTCTTC
CASSVGAGARDEQFF
>TRBV5-6|NA|NA|TRBJ2-7
TGTGCCAGCAGCTTGGGCCATTTGGGGCAGGGATGGTACGAGCAGTACTTC
CASSLGHLGQGWYEQYF
>TRBV7-2|TRBD2|NA|TRBJ2-1
TGTGCCAGCAGCCGACTAGCGGGAGCCCAGGAGCAGTTCTTC
CASSRLAGAQEQFF
>TRBV2|NA|NA|TRBJ1-2
TGTGCCAGCAGTGACTTGACAGCTAACTATGGCTACACCTTC
CASSDLTANYGYTF